This T cell receptor beta chain was observed in a study of cytomegalovirus exposure and HLA in healthy donors. Regarding the study as a whole: The classifier was said to identify cytomegalovirus status with high specificity and sensitivity. Generally TCR sequences proved uncommon, though certain public TCRs appeared in numerous donors. Subsequent analysis showed first-cohort TCR clusters tending to co-occur in more than 95 validation repertoires.

The validation cohort, a group of 100 to 150 subjects, included the donors and was separate from the approximately 680-subject first cohort. As regards this clone: Its antigen is not known.

Clones were read by immunoSEQ multiplex PCR, and TCRdb kept only the in-frame ones, dropping some. The sample lists about 120,000 clones, more than 75% occurring once. The CDR3 loop spans 14 amino acids. Per germline, CDR1 LNHDA and CDR2 SQIVND (reference sequence). V was clipped by 3 bases and J by 0 bases, with 8 bases between them. Sequencing was performed on PBMCs. The V gene is TRBV19, the J gene TRBJ1-1, with D uncertain. This clonotype originated in a woman aged 30 to 39 in good health and CMV-seronegative. The CDR3 region is CASSITAMNTEAFF. CDR3 nucleotides: TGTGCCAGTAGTATTACAGCTATGAACACTGAAGCTTTCTTT.